This T cell receptor beta chain comes out of a study of identical twins. With regard to this clonotype: A much larger clone lies a single base off, so this may be a read error.

Looked up from germline, CDR1 is SGHTA and CDR2 is FQGNSA. The CDR3 runs 17 residues. With V trimmed by 3 bases and J by 6 bases, 14 bases remained unmatched. From the 5' RACE reads, TCRdb called clonotypes with MiXCR, one entry per CDR3 protein. The data contain under 250,000 distinct CDR3 sequences, about 7.5% of them singletons. This sample was also put to use in a study of yellow fever vaccine responses in identical twins.

The chain links TRBV7-2 to TRBJ1-2, with 9 bases fitting TRBD1. The receptor was derived from a woman aged 18-29 years in good health. The sequenced sample consisted of memory (CD45RO+) T cells sorted from blood. The CDR3, as DNA: TGTGCCAGCAGCTTTTTTCAACCGGGACAGGGCACGGATGGCTACACCTTC. Translation gives CASSFFQPGQGTDGYTF.